Sequencing of this TCR beta chain was carried out in a study of blood T cell repertoires in COVID-19. For the study at large: Italy, Spain and the United States were the sources of the convalescent and acute COVID-19 samples. PBMCs, B-cell-depleted T cells, or T cells provided the cDNA or gDNA that made up the material.

It was during active infection that Seattle patients were enrolled and then longitudinally followed. In the original workflow: It was from reference gene primer amplification that nucleated cell counts were estimated. Sequencing was performed with immunoSEQ multiplex PCR; in TCRdb, only in-frame clones are kept and a portion is missing. From that table come the V and J calls and clone size; the DNA was used to work out D and trimming. The table lists 130,000 or so clones, around 79% of them singletons. Trimming pared 0 bases from V and 8 bases from J, leaving 13 bases between. The CDR3 is 13 amino acids. Germline V lookup: CDR1 GTSNPN, CDR2 SVGIG (reference sequence).

The chain links TRBV30 to TRBJ1-2; D ambiguous. The clonotype originates from a woman in her seventies with COVID-19, enrolled during active disease. The sequenced material came from peripheral blood. The CDR3 region has the DNA TGTGCCTGGAGTGTACTGCCCGGAGGGGGCTACACCTTC. It is translated as CAWSVLPGGGYTF.